The 29 T cell receptor beta chains in this list originate from one sample, sequenced in a study of OX40 agonist ivuxolimab in advanced cancers. The data were produced by immunoSEQ multiplex PCR, yet TCRdb's version contains in-frame clones alone and is incomplete. The sample yields about 50,000 clones, roughly 89% seen once. This specimen was CD4+ or CD8+ T cells sorted from blood, taken in a trial of the OX40 agonist ivuxolimab. The receptors were gathered from an adult with an advanced solid tumor such as melanoma, head and neck, liver or kidney cancer.

Only a few counts were recorded for this clone. The V and J genes are TRBV18 and TRBJ2-2, with D perhaps assigned TRBD1 or TRBD2 (5 bases each). The germline gives CDR1 KGHSH, CDR2 LQKENI. The length of the CDR3 is 15 residues. The V end lost 2 bases, the J end lost 4 bases, and 11 bases lay between the germline ends. The CDR3 protein is CASSPSGTLTGELFF. The CDR3 DNA reads TGTGCCAGCTCACCATCAGGGACCCTCACCGGGGAGCTGTTTTTT.

The chain joins TRBV6-1 to TRBJ1-4; D might be TRBD1 (6 bases). This CDR3 has 14 residues. V lost 6 bases and J lost 2, with 10 bases in between. CDR1 is MNHNS, CDR2 SASEGT, per germline. In nucleotides, the CDR3 is TGTGCCAGCAGCCCAGGGGACACTAATGAAAAACTGTTTTTT. Translating it yields CASSPGDTNEKLFF.

The chain couples TRBV11-2 to TRBJ2-7; D remains unclear. Germline V gene data show CDR1 as SGHAT and CDR2 as FQNNGV. Trimming pared 4 bases from V and 1 base from J, leaving 11 bases between. There are 14 residues in the CDR3. CDR3 sequence (DNA): TGTGCCAGCAGCTCGAACCCAGGTTCCTACGAGCAGTACTTC. Its protein is CASSSNPGSYEQYF.

V is TRBV25-1 and J is TRBJ1-5; the D gene is possibly TRBD1 (6 bases). The CDR3 runs 14 residues. Germline CDR1 is MGHDK and CDR2 is SYGVNS. V was clipped by 3 bases and J by 6 bases, with 12 bases between them. The CDR3 nucleotides are TGTGCCAGCAGTGACGCAGGGGCGGGTCAGCCCCAGCATTTT. Translation: CASSDAGAGQPQHF.

This chain's CDR3 is CASSTGQGEQLYNSPLHF. The CDR3 nucleotides are TGTGCCAGTAGCACCGGACAGGGGGAGCAGTTATATAATTCACCCCTCCACTTT. The rearrangement joins TRBV19 to TRBJ1-6; 10 bases match TRBD1. The germline V gene has CDR1 LNHDA and CDR2 SQIVND (reference sequence). After removal of 6 bases from V and 4 bases from J, the junction contained 12 bases not matched to a gene. The CDR3 covers 18 residues.

The J gene is TRBJ1-2, the V gene TRBV4-2; 12 nucleotides match TRBD1. Germline V gene data show CDR1 as LGHNA and CDR2 as YNFKEQ. CDR3 length: 20 amino acids. The junction had 22 bases not matched to a gene; V was cut back by 2 bases and J by 9 bases. The chain's CDR3 is CASSQTIMGQGARGRSSYTF. CDR3 nucleotides: TGTGCCAGCAGCCAAACCATTATGGGACAGGGGGCGCGGGGTAGGAGTAGCTACACCTTC.

The chain couples TRBV7-7 to TRBJ2-5; no firm D call. Germline values: CDR1 SSHAT, CDR2 FNYEAQ (reference sequence). The CDR3 is made up of 12 amino acids. The V gene lost 8 bases and the J gene lost 0 bases, with 7 bases spanning the gap. CDR3 nucleotide sequence: TGTGCCAGCTCCCCGAACCAAGAGACCCAGTACTTC. Translated, it gives CASSPNQETQYF.

This clone was observed a few times. Other DNA sequences in the sample encode the same CDR3. The V and J genes are TRBV5-6 and TRBJ1-6, with D possibly being TRBD1 (5 bases). The CDR3 totals 15 residues. The V and J ends lost 1 base and 2 bases respectively, with 7 bases between them. Germline V gives CDR1 SGHDT, CDR2 YYEEEE. CDR3 amino acids: CASSLQGAYNSPLHF. The CDR3 DNA reads as TGTGCCAGCAGCTTGCAGGGCGCCTATAATTCACCCCTCCACTTT. The full variable domain, its missing parts supplied by reference TRBV5-6 and TRBJ1-6, is DAGVTQSPTHLIKTRGQQVTLRCSPKSGHDTVSWYQQALGQGPQFIFQYYEEEERQRGNFPDRFSGHQFPNYSSELNVNALLLGDSALYLCASSLQGAYNSPLHFGNGTRLTVT.

The chain links TRBV18 to TRBJ2-1; D perhaps matches TRBD2 (6 bases). Deletions cut 6 bases from V and 4 bases from J, with 16 bases between. Germline CDR1 reads KGHSH; CDR2 reads LQKENI. This CDR3 is 15 amino acids long. CDR3 residues: CASSRVGGKYNEQFF. In nucleotides, the CDR3 is TGTGCCAGCTCTCGTGTCGGGGGTAAATACAATGAGCAGTTCTTC.

This chain links TRBV20-1 with TRBJ1-3; no definite D call. Trimming left V 3 bases short and J 3 bases short, with 3 bases between. This CDR3 region has 11 residues. Germline V CDR1 and CDR2: DFQATT, SNEGSKA (reference sequence). CDR3 in amino acids: CSASGGNTIYF. For the CDR3, the DNA is TGCAGTGCTAGTGGTGGAAACACCATATATTTT.

J is TRBJ2-1 and V is TRBV9; no clear D. This CDR3 is 15 amino acids long. Trimming removed 0 bases at V and 1 base at J, with 8 bases between. Germline V gene lookup returns CDR1 SGDLS and CDR2 YYNGEE. The CDR3 DNA follows: TGTGCCAGCAGCGTAGGGGCTAAGTCCTACAATGAGCAGTTCTTC. This encodes CASSVGAKSYNEQFF.

This clone was seen more than once but under ten times. The CDR3 DNA sequence: TGTGCCAGCAGCCCCCCCCTCACGGGGGGCACAGATACGCAGTATTTT. Translating gives CASSPPLTGGTDTQYF. This chain connects TRBV14 to TRBJ2-3; TRBD2 is a possible D gene (6 bases). Trimming pared 4 bases from V and 1 base from J, leaving 15 bases between. The germline V gene has CDR1 SGHDN and CDR2 FVKESK. The CDR3 is made up of 16 amino acids.

V gene TRBV7-8 combines with J gene TRBJ1-1; tentative D call: TRBD1 (5 bases). V was trimmed by 5 bases and J by 0 bases, leaving 13 bases between them. The germline V gene has CDR1 SGHVS and CDR2 FQNEAQ. This CDR3 has 15 residues. The CDR3 spells CASSQSGSLNTEAFF. DNA of the CDR3: TGTGCCAGCAGCCAGTCAGGGAGCCTGAACACTGAAGCTTTCTTT.

The V gene is TRBV12-5, the J gene TRBJ2-3; D is ambiguous. Germline CDR1 LGHNT, CDR2 FRNRAP. This CDR3 region has 15 residues. The V and J ends lost 6 bases and 1 base respectively, with 14 bases between them. The CDR3 DNA sequence: TGTGCTAGTGGCTTTTCGAGCGCTCGCACAGATACGCAGTATTTT. Residues: CASGFSSARTDTQYF.

This chain connects TRBV7-9 to TRBJ2-1; D may be TRBD2 (6 bases). In germline, CDR1 is SEHNR, CDR2 FQNEAQ (reference sequence). This CDR3 region has 13 residues. The chain's CDR3 is CATGVSSYNEQFF. The CDR3 DNA is TGTGCGACGGGGGTCAGCTCCTACAATGAGCAGTTCTTC.

The chain employs TRBV29-1 and TRBJ1-2, with 7 bases that match TRBD1. This CDR3 spans 13 amino acids. Germline values: CDR1 SQVTM, CDR2 ANQGSEA. V was clipped by 3 bases and J by 2 bases; unmatched bases: 3. The CDR3 here is CSVEAGGNYGYTF. For the CDR3, the DNA is TGCAGCGTTGAGGCAGGGGGAAACTATGGCTACACCTTC.

This clone was observed a few times. The chain links TRBV30 to TRBJ1-6; D may be TRBD1 (5 bases). There are 14 residues in the CDR3. The V gene's germline CDR1 is GTSNPN and CDR2 SVGIG (reference sequence). The ends were cut back, 4 bases at V and 7 bases at J, with 14 bases in the middle. The CDR3 loop is CAWTGGDRNSPLHF. The DNA of the CDR3 is TGTGCCTGGACCGGAGGGGATCGGAATTCACCCCTCCACTTT.

V gene TRBV7-9 combines with J gene TRBJ1-2; D unresolved. The germline V and J ends were trimmed by 7 bases and 4 bases, with 13 bases remaining between them. In germline, CDR1 is SEHNR, CDR2 FQNEAQ (reference sequence). This CDR3 has 13 residues. The CDR3 DNA follows: TGTGCCAGCACCCTCATTGTTCCCTATGGCTACACCTTC. Translation: CASTLIVPYGYTF.

The chain couples TRBV7-2 to TRBJ1-1; the D gene is possibly TRBD1 (6 bases). The CDR3 sequence is 14 residues long. V lost 5 bases and J lost 4, with 14 bases in between. Germline-derived CDR1 and CDR2 are SGHTA and FQGNSA. CDR3 sequence (DNA): TGTGCCAGCAGCGAACAGGGAGGTCTCACTGAAGCTTTCTTT. Amino acid sequence: CASSEQGGLTEAFF.

The chain couples TRBV7-9 to TRBJ2-2, with D perhaps TRBD1 or TRBD2 (5 bases each). CDR1 SEHNR and CDR2 FQNEAQ come from the germline V gene (reference sequence). V lost 3 bases and J 1 base, leaving 12 bases between the germline ends. This CDR3 region has 16 residues. The CDR3 loop is CASSFGGTGNTGELFF. As DNA, the CDR3 is TGTGCCAGCAGCTTTGGGGGAACCGGGAACACCGGGGAGCTGTTTTTT. Together with reference TRBV7-9 and TRBJ2-2, the CDR3 gives the full variable domain: DTGVSQNPRHKITKRGQNVTFRCDPISEHNRLYWYRQTLGQGPEFLTYFQNEAQLEKSRLLSDRFSAERPKGSFSTLEIQRTEQGDSAMYLCASSFGGTGNTGELFFGEGSRLTVL.

V usage is TRBV7-2 and J usage is TRBJ2-3; 10 bases agree with TRBD2. The CDR3 is made up of 17 amino acids. Germline assignment: CDR1 SGHTA and CDR2 FQGNSA. The ends lost 3 bases at V and 0 bases at J; junction bases unmatched: 6. The CDR3 DNA reads as TGTGCCAGCAGCTTGCGTACTAGCGGGGCCAGCACAGATACGCAGTATTTT. This codes for CASSLRTSGASTDTQYF.

The V gene is TRBV6-1, the J gene TRBJ1-2; 7 bases align to TRBD1. CDR1 is MNHNS and CDR2 is SASEGT in the germline V gene. V lost 6 bases to trimming and J lost 8 bases; unmatched junction nucleotides: 12. The CDR3 has 14 amino acids. The CDR3 loop is CASRNRQGEGGYTF. In DNA, the CDR3 is TGTGCCAGCAGGAATCGACAGGGAGAGGGCGGCTACACCTTC.

The chain employs TRBV6-5 and TRBJ2-3; TRBD2 aligns across 10 bases. CDR1 and CDR2 (germline): MNHEY, SVGAGI. This CDR3 spans 15 amino acids. The V segment lost 7 bases and the J segment 6 bases; nucleotides outside the gene matches: 10. CDR3 DNA: TGTGCCAGCACCTGGACTAGCGGACCTCGGGATACGCAGTATTTT. Translated, it gives CASTWTSGPRDTQYF.

Only one count was recorded for this clone. The chain links TRBV18 to TRBJ2-7, with D perhaps matching TRBD1 (6 bases). Trimming removed 6 bases from V and 0 bases from J, with 12 bases in between. CDR1 is KGHSH, CDR2 LQKENI, per germline. The CDR3 has 14 amino acids. CDR3 sequence reads: CASSPMDSSYEQYF. In nucleotides, the CDR3 is TGTGCCAGCTCCCCTATGGACAGCTCCTACGAGCAGTACTTC.

The rearrangement uses TRBV7-9 and TRBJ1-1, with 7 bases that match TRBD1. V trimming: 9 bases; J trimming: 4 bases; junction bases outside the gene matches: 14. This CDR3 contains 15 residues. CDR1 and CDR2 from the germline V gene are SEHNR and FQNEAQ (reference sequence). For the CDR3, the DNA is TGTGCCAGTTCCCGGGACAGCCTCTCTGGCACTGAAGCTTTCTTT. It codes for CASSRDSLSGTEAFF.

This clone was recorded a few times. This rearrangement joins TRBV9 to TRBJ2-2; D gene unclear. CDR1 is SGDLS and CDR2 is YYNGEE in the germline V gene. The CDR3 is 14 amino acids. Trimming removed 0 bases from V and 1 base from J, with 4 bases in between. The CDR3 spells CASSVVLNTGELFF. CDR3 sequence (DNA): TGTGCCAGCAGCGTAGTGCTGAACACCGGGGAGCTGTTTTTT.

V and J are TRBV5-4 and TRBJ2-7; TRBD1 matches 10 bases. This CDR3 has 16 residues. Trimming removed 2 bases from V and 1 base from J; junction bases left unmatched: 6. Germline CDR1 is SGHNT and CDR2 is YYREEE (reference sequence). CDR3 in DNA: TGTGCCAGCAGCTTTAACCCGGGACAGGGGTCCTACGAGCAGTACTTC. Protein: CASSFNPGQGSYEQYF.

The chain employs TRBV4-1 and TRBJ2-3; maybe TRBD2 (5 bases). Trimming removed 1 base at V and 1 base at J, with 12 bases between. Per the germline V gene, CDR1 is MGHRA and CDR2 is YSYEKL. The CDR3 consists of 16 residues. DNA for the CDR3: TGCGCCAGCAGCCAAGTCGTCGGACTCGGCACAGATACGCAGTATTTT. Translating gives CASSQVVGLGTDTQYF.

This clone was observed a few times. V is TRBV5-1 and J is TRBJ2-2; D not certain. V lost 1 base and J 6 bases, leaving 1 base between the germline ends. The CDR3 is 11 amino acids. CDR1 is SGHRS, CDR2 YFSETQ, per germline. The CDR3 nucleotides are TGCGCCAGCAGCTTGTCCGGGGAGCTGTTTTTT. This encodes CASSLSGELFF.